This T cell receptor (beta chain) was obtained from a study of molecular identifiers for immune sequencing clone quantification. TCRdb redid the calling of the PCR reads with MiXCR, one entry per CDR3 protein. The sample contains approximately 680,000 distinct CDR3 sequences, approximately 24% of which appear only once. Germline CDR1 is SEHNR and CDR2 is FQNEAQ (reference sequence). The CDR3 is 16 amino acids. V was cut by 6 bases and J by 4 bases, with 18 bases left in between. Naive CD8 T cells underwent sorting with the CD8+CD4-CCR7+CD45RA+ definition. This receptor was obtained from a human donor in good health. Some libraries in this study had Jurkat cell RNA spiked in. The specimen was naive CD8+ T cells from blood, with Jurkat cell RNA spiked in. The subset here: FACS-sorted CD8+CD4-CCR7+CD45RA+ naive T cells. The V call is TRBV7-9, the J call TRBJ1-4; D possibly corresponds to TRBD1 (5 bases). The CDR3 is CASSSYRGGFNEKLFF. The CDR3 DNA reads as TGTGCCAGCAGTTCCTACCGCGGGGGGTTTAATGAAAAACTGTTTTTT. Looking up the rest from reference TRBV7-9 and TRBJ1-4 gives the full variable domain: DTGVSQNPRHKITKRGQNVTFRCDPISEHNRLYWYRQTLGQGPEFLTYFQNEAQLEKSRLLSDRFSAERPKGSFSTLEIQRTEQGDSAMYLCASSSYRGGFNEKLFFGSGTQLSVL.